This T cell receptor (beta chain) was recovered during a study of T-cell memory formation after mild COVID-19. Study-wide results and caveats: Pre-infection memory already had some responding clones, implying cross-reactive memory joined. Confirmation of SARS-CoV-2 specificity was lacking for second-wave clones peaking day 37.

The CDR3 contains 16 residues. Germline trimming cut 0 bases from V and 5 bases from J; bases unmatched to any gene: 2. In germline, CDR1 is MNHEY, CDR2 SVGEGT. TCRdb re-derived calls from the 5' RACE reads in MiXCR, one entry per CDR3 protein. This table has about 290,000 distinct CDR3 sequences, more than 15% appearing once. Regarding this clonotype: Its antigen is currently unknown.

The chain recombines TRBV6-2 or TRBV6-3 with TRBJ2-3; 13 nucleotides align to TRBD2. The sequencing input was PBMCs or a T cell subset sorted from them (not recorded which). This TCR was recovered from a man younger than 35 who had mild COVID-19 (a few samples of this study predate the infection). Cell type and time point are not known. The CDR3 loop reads CASSYSRTSGGDTQYF. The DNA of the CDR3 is TGTGCCAGCAGTTACTCCCGGACTAGCGGGGGAGATACGCAGTATTTT.